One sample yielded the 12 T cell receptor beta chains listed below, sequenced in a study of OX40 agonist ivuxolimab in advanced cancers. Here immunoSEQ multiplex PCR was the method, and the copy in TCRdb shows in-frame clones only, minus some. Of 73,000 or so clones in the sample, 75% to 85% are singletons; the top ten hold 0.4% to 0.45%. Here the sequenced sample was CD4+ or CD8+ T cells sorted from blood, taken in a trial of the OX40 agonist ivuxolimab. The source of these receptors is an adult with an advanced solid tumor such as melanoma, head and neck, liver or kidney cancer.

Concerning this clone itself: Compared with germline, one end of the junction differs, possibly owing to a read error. CDR3 in amino acids: CGSGVGYGYTF. CDR3 DNA sequence: TGTGGCAGCGGGGTGGGGTATGGCTACACCTTC. V is TRBV28 and J is TRBJ1-2; D uncertain. CDR3 length equals 11 residues. The germline CDR1 and CDR2 sequences are MDHEN and SYDVKM.

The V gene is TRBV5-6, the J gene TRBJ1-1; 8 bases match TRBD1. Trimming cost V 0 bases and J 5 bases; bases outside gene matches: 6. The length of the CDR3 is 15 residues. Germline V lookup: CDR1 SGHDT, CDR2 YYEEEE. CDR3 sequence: CASSLVAGGRTEAFF. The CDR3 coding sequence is TGTGCCAGCAGCTTGGTAGCAGGGGGCAGGACTGAAGCTTTCTTT.

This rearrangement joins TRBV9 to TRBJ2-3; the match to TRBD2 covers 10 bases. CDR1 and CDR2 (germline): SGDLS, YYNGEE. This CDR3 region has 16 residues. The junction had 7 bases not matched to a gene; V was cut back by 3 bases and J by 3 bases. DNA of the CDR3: TGTGCCAGCAGCGACGGGACTAGCGCTGGTACAGATACGCAGTATTTT. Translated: CASSDGTSAGTDTQYF.

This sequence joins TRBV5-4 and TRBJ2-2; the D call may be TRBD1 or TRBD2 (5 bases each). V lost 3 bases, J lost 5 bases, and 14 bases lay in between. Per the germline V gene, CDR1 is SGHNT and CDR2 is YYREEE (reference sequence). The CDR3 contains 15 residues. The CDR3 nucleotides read TGTGCCAGCAGCTCCGGGACGGGTGGGACCGGGGAGCTGTTTTTT. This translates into CASSSGTGGTGELFF.

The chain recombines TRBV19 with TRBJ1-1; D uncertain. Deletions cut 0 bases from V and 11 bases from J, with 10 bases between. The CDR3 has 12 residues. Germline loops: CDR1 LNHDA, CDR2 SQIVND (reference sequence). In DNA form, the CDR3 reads TGTGCCAGTAGTATAGACCGGGCTCCGGCTTTCTTT. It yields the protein CASSIDRAPAFF.

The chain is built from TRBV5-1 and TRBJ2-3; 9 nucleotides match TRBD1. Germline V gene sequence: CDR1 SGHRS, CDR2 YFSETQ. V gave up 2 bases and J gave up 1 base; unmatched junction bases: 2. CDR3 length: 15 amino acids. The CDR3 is CASSFRTGGTDTQYF. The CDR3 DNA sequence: TGCGCCAGCAGCTTTCGGACAGGGGGCACAGATACGCAGTATTTT.

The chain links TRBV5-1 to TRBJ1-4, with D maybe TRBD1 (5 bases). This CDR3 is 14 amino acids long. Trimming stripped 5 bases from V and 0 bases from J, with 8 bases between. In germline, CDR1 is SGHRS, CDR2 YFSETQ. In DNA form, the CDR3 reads TGCGCCAGCAGAGCAGGGTCAACTAATGAAAAACTGTTTTTT. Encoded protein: CASRAGSTNEKLFF.

CDR3 sequence reads: CASSSQGWQFF. The CDR3 nucleotides are TGTGCCAGCAGTTCTCAGGGATGGCAGTTCTTC. The chain carries TRBV2 and TRBJ2-1, with D possibly TRBD1 on 5 matching bases. Germline CDR1 SNHLY, CDR2 FYNNEI. Trimming removed 5 bases at V and 12 bases at J, with 11 bases between. The CDR3 has 11 amino acids. Based on the CDR3 plus reference TRBV2 and TRBJ2-1, the full variable domain is EPEVTQTPSHQVTQMGQEVILRCVPISNHLYFYWYRQILGQKVEFLVSFYNNEISEKSEIFDDQFSVERPDGSNFTLKIRSTKLEDSAMYFCASSSQGWQFFGPGTRLTVL.

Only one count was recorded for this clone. CDR3 region: CASSAHSGSRTEAFF. The CDR3 DNA follows: TGTGCCAGCAGCGCTCACTCGGGGTCGAGAACTGAAGCTTTCTTT. The V gene is TRBV28, the J gene TRBJ1-1; D remains unclear. The V and J ends lost 6 bases and 5 bases respectively, with 19 bases between them. Germline loops: CDR1 MDHEN, CDR2 SYDVKM. This CDR3 is built from 15 residues.

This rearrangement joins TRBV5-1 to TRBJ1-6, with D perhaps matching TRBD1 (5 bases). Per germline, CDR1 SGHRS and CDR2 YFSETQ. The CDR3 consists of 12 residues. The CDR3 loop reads CVWRRGNSPLHF. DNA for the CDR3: TGCGTTTGGAGGAGGGGCAATTCACCCCTCCACTTT.

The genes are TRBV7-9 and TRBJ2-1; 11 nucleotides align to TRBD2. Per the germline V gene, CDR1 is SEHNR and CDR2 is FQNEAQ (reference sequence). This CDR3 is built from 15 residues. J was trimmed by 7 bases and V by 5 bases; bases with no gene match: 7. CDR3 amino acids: CASSLSGGAANEQFF. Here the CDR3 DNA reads TGTGCCAGCAGCCTTAGCGGGGGGGCCGCGAATGAGCAGTTCTTC.

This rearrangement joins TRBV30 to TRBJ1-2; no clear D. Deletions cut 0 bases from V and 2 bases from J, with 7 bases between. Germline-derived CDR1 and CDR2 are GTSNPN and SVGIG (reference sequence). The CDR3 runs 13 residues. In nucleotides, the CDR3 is TGTGCCTGGAGTGTTTCGTGGAACTATGGCTACACCTTC. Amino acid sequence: CAWSVSWNYGYTF. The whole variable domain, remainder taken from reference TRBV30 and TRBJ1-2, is SQTIHQWPATLVQPVGSPLSLECTVEGTSNPNLYWYRQAAGRGLQLLFYSVGIGQISSEVPQNLSASRPQDRQFILSSKKLLLSDSGFYLCAWSVSWNYGYTFGSGTRLTVV.